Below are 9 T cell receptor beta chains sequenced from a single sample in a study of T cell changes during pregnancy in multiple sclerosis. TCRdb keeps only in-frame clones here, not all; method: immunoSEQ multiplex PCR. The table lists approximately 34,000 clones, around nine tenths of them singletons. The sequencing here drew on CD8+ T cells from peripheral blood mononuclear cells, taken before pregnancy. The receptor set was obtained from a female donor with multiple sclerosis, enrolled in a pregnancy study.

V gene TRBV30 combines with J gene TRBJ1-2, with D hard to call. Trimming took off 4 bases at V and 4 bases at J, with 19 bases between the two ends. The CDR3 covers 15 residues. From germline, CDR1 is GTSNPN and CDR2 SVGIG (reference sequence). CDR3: CAWTPWEGFGYGYTF. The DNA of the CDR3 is TGTGCCTGGACACCTTGGGAGGGTTTCGGCTATGGCTACACCTTC. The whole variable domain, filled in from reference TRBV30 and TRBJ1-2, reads SQTIHQWPATLVQPVGSPLSLECTVEGTSNPNLYWYRQAAGRGLQLLFYSVGIGQISSEVPQNLSASRPQDRQFILSSKKLLLSDSGFYLCAWTPWEGFGYGYTFGSGTRLTVV.

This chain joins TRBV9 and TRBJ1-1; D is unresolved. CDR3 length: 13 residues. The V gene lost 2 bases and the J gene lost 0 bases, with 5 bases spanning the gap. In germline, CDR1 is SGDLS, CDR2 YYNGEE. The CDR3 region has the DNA TGTGCCAGCAGCGTGGCAGTGAACACTGAAGCTTTCTTT. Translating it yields CASSVAVNTEAFF.

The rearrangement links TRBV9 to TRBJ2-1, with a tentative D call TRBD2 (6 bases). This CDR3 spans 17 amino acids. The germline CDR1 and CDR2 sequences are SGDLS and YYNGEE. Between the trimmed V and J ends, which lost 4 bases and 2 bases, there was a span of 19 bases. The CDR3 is CASSPTLSGHTYNEQFF. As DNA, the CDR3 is TGTGCCAGCAGCCCAACCCTAAGCGGGCACACCTACAATGAGCAGTTCTTC.

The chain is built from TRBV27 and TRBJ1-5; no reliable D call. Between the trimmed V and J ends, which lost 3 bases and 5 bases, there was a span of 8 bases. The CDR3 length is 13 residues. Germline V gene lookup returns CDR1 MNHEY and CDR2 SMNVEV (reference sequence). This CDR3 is CASSFRADQPQHF. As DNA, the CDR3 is TGTGCCAGCAGTTTCCGAGCCGATCAGCCCCAGCATTTT.

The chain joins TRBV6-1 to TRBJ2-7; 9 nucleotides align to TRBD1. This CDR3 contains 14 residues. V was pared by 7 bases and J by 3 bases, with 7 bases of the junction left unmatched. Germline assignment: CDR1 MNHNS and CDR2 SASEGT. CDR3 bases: TGTGCCAGCAAACCGGGACAGGGATACTACGAGCAGTACTTC. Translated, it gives CASKPGQGYYEQYF.

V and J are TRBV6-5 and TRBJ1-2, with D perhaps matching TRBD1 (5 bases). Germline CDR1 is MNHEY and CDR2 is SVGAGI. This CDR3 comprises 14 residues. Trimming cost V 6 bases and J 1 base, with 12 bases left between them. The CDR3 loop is CASSPQGDNYGYTF. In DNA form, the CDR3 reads TGTGCCAGCAGCCCTCAGGGCGATAACTATGGCTACACCTTC.

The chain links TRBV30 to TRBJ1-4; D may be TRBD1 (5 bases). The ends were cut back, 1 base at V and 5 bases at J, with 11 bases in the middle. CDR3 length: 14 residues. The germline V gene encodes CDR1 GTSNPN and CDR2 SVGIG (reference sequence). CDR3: CAWSASNRNEKLFF. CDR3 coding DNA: TGTGCCTGGAGTGCATCGAACAGGAATGAAAAACTGTTTTTT.

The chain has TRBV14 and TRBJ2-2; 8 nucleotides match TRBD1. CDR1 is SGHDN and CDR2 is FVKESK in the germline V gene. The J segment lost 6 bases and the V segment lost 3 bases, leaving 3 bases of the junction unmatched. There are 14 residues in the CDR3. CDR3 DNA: TGTGCCAGCAGCCAGCTACAGGGGGCCGGGGAGCTGTTTTTT. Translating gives CASSQLQGAGELFF.

The CDR3 region is CASSPRDRADANTEAFF. The CDR3 region has the DNA TGTGCCAGCAGCCCCCGGGACAGGGCGGATGCGAACACTGAAGCTTTCTTT. The chain has TRBV7-9 and TRBJ1-1, with TRBD1 identical over 9 bases. V dropped 5 bases and J dropped 1; count of bases not matched to a gene: 11. CDR1 SEHNR and CDR2 FQNEAQ come from the germline V gene (reference sequence). The CDR3 sequence is 17 residues long.